Following are 18 T cell receptor beta chains from one sample sequenced in a study of graft-versus-host responses after intestinal transplantation. No antigen has been identified for these receptors. Method: immunoSEQ multiplex PCR; TCRdb's copy keeps in-frame clones and lacks some. The sample consists of about 70,000 clones, approximately 93% of them appearing once. The sequenced sample was unstimulated CD8+ T cells sorted from spleen or lymph node cells, obtained before intestinal transplant. These receptors were collected from a human donor who received an intestinal transplant.

The genes are TRBV4-1 and TRBJ2-1; possible D gene TRBD1, 5 bases. Germline lookup yields CDR1 MGHRA and CDR2 YSYEKL. V was clipped by 0 bases and J by 7 bases, with 13 bases between them. The CDR3 contains 15 residues. The CDR3 reads CASSQELQGINEQFF. CDR3 in DNA: TGCGCCAGCAGCCAAGAGCTTCAGGGAATAAATGAGCAGTTCTTC.

J is TRBJ1-1 and V is TRBV7-8; D not resolved. The CDR3 runs to 15 residues. V was trimmed by 5 bases and J by 0 bases, leaving 13 bases between them. Germline V gene data show CDR1 as SGHVS and CDR2 as FQNEAQ. The CDR3 nucleotides are TGTGCCAGCAGCACCCCGTTGACCGTGAACACTGAAGCTTTCTTT. This sequence encodes CASSTPLTVNTEAFF.

The J gene is TRBJ2-3, the V gene TRBV30; D unresolved. The CDR3 consists of 14 residues. The ends were cut back, 2 bases at V and 0 bases at J, with 9 bases in the middle. CDR1 is GTSNPN, CDR2 SVGIG, per germline (reference sequence). The CDR3 here is CAWSRTESTDTQYF. The CDR3 nucleotides are TGTGCCTGGAGTCGGACGGAAAGCACAGATACGCAGTATTTT.

The chain is built from TRBV6-5 and TRBJ1-1; D gene ambiguous. V was shortened by 5 bases and J by 1 base, with 14 bases between the two germline ends. Looked up from germline, CDR1 is MNHEY and CDR2 is SVGAGI. This CDR3 has 15 residues. The CDR3 loop reads CASSAWAEKNTEAFF. CDR3 bases: TGTGCCAGCAGTGCCTGGGCTGAGAAGAACACTGAAGCTTTCTTT.

V is TRBV2 and J is TRBJ1-1; unclear D gene. This CDR3 is built from 13 residues. Germline loops: CDR1 SNHLY, CDR2 FYNNEI. V gave up 0 bases and J gave up 4 bases, with 6 bases separating them. CDR3 DNA sequence: TGTGCCAGCAGTGAAGCCCGAACCACTGAAGCTTTCTTT. Translated: CASSEARTTEAFF.

This clone was counted once. V is TRBV7-8 and J is TRBJ2-7; 10 bases line up with TRBD2. Germline-derived CDR1 and CDR2 are SGHVS and FQNEAQ. V lost 5 bases to trimming and J lost 2 bases; unmatched junction nucleotides: 6. The CDR3 totals 15 residues. Here the CDR3 DNA reads TGTGCCAGCAGCCCGGCCGGGACTAGCGCCTACGAGCAGTACTTC. Its translation is CASSPAGTSAYEQYF.

The count of this clone is one. The rearrangement links TRBV11-3 to TRBJ2-5, with 7 bases aligning to TRBD1. In germline, CDR1 is SGHNT, CDR2 YENEEA. Trimming removed 2 bases from V and 3 bases from J; junction bases left unmatched: 0. The CDR3 is 13 amino acids. The CDR3 is CASSLQGEETQYF. The CDR3 region has the DNA TGTGCCAGCAGCTTACAGGGGGAAGAGACCCAGTACTTC.

The gene calls are TRBV28 and TRBJ1-5; D is ambiguous. V lost 5 bases and J lost 0, with 8 bases in between. The CDR3 is 14 residues long. Germline V gives CDR1 MDHEN, CDR2 SYDVKM. Here the CDR3 reads CASSLGPSNQPQHF. The DNA of the CDR3 is TGTGCCAGCAGTCTAGGCCCTAGCAATCAGCCCCAGCATTTT.

V usage is TRBV6-6 and J usage is TRBJ2-7, with a possible D match to TRBD1 (6 bases). V lost 6 bases to trimming and J lost 1 base, with 10 bases between them. Germline V gene lookup returns CDR1 MNHNY and CDR2 SVGAGI (reference sequence). The CDR3 extends over 13 amino acids. CDR3 loop: CASSPGQSYEQYF. The CDR3 DNA is TGTGCCAGCAGCCCTGGACAGTCCTACGAGCAGTACTTC.

The J gene is TRBJ2-5, the V gene TRBV6-6; no reliable D call. CDR3 length: 15 amino acids. Germline CDR1 is MNHNY and CDR2 is SVGAGI (reference sequence). V was trimmed by 3 bases and J by 5 bases, leaving 16 bases between them. CDR3 amino acids: CASSYVRRSEETQYF. The CDR3 nucleotides read TGTGCCAGCAGTTATGTTCGGCGGTCCGAGGAGACCCAGTACTTC.

The rearrangement uses TRBV30 and TRBJ2-5; D might be TRBD2 (5 bases). The CDR3 length is 11 residues. Germline V lookup: CDR1 GTSNPN, CDR2 SVGIG (reference sequence). Deletions cut 3 bases from V and 3 bases from J, with 5 bases between. The CDR3 coding sequence is TGTGCCTGGAGGGGAGAAGAGACCCAGTACTTC. Its protein product is CAWRGEETQYF.

V usage is TRBV27 and J usage is TRBJ2-3; 8 positions agree with TRBD2. CDR1 and CDR2 from the germline V gene are MNHEY and SMNVEV (reference sequence). This CDR3 has 13 residues. Germline trimming cut 10 bases from V and 2 bases from J; bases unmatched to any gene: 5. CDR3 sequence (DNA): TGTGCCACCACTAGCGGAACCACAGATACGCAGTATTTT. It translates to CATTSGTTDTQYF.

This rearrangement joins TRBV19 to TRBJ1-5; TRBD1 is a possible D gene (6 bases). Deletions cut 5 bases from V and 11 bases from J, with 16 bases between. The V gene's germline CDR1 is LNHDA and CDR2 SQIVND (reference sequence). The CDR3 consists of 13 residues. The CDR3 region has the DNA TGTGCCAGTAGTCTGATACAGGGTGGGGCCCAGCATTTT. This gives the protein CASSLIQGGAQHF.

V is TRBV27 and J is TRBJ2-1; D perhaps matches TRBD2 (5 bases). The V gene lost 8 bases and the J gene lost 4 bases, with 6 bases spanning the gap. Germline V gene sequence: CDR1 MNHEY, CDR2 SMNVEV (reference sequence). This CDR3 has 11 amino acids. The CDR3 reads CASRTYNEQFF. The CDR3 DNA sequence: TGTGCCAGCCGGACTTACAATGAGCAGTTCTTC.

The chain joins TRBV7-9 to TRBJ1-1; D is possibly TRBD1 (6 bases). The V gene's germline CDR1 is SEHNR and CDR2 FQNEAQ (reference sequence). V lost 4 bases and J 3 bases, leaving 18 bases between the germline ends. The CDR3 sequence is 16 residues long. The CDR3 loop is CASSYRVWEGDTEAFF. The CDR3 DNA follows: TGTGCCAGCAGCTACAGGGTGTGGGAGGGTGACACTGAAGCTTTCTTT.

This chain connects TRBV2 to TRBJ1-2; D gene ambiguous. V lost 4 bases and J lost 2, with 8 bases in between. The CDR3 contains 13 residues. CDR1 SNHLY and CDR2 FYNNEI come from the germline V gene. The CDR3 DNA follows: TGTGCCAGCAGTGTACGAGAAAACTATGGCTACACCTTC. As protein: CASSVRENYGYTF.

This clone was observed a handful of times. This chain joins TRBV11-2 and TRBJ2-5; 11 bases line up with TRBD2. This CDR3 has 16 amino acids. After removal of 5 bases from V and 5 bases from J, the junction contained 10 bases not matched to a gene. Germline CDR1 reads SGHAT; CDR2 reads FQNNGV. The CDR3 nucleotides are TGTGCCAGCAGCCCCACGGCGGGACTAGCGGTGGAGACCCAGTACTTC. Encoded protein: CASSPTAGLAVETQYF.

The chain links TRBV30 to TRBJ1-5; unclear D gene. Germline CDR1 GTSNPN, CDR2 SVGIG (reference sequence). Trimming stripped 3 bases from V and 0 bases from J, with 15 bases between. The CDR3 sequence is 16 residues long. The CDR3 nucleotides read TGTGCCTGGAGGGCCCGAGAGGATTATAGCAATCAGCCCCAGCATTTT. Amino acids: CAWRAREDYSNQPQHF.